The rows below give T cell receptor beta chains drawn from one sample of a study of T cell responses to AZD1222 COVID-19 vaccine. The data were produced by immunoSEQ multiplex PCR, yet TCRdb's version contains in-frame clones alone and is incomplete. This table holds 100,000 to 150,000 clones, 80% to 90% found once. The sample consisted of peripheral blood, taken on day 0 of AZD1222 vaccination. All receptors come from an adult in good health. CDR3s include the opening cysteine and the closing phenylalanine or tryptophan.

v_call,j_call,cdr3_aa
TRBV19,TRBJ2-3,CASKQRGSVGTDTQYF
TRBV19,TRBJ1-4,CASSIRSVADEKLFF
TRBV19,TRBJ1-3,CASRIDGSSGNTIYF
TRBV27,TRBJ1-1,CASSPQTVNTEAFF
TRBV25-1,TRBJ1-2,CASSEYMDRDYGYTF
TRBV11-2,TRBJ1-1,CASSFGRLNTEAFF
TRBV18,TRBJ2-1,CASSELLAGGGEQFF
TRBV20-1,TRBJ2-5,CSARDRETQYF
TRBV28,TRBJ2-2,CASSPTLGTGGNTGELFF
TRBV6-2/TRBV6-3,TRBJ2-2,CASSTPGDRSPSANTGELFF
TRBV9,TRBJ1-1,CASSVRELNTEAFF
TRBV6-5,TRBJ1-6,CASSFTGESPLHF
TRBV11-2,TRBJ1-6,CASSSQLNNSPLHF
TRBV11-2,TRBJ2-7,CASSLAPAGGQDEQYF
TRBV5-1,TRBJ1-1,CASSHGQGRNTEAFF
TRBV29-1,TRBJ1-2,CSVEALSYGYTF
TRBV11-2,TRBJ2-5,CASSLQRAGETQYF
TRBV3-1/TRBV3-2,TRBJ1-1,CASSQRTQGSEAFF
TRBV19,TRBJ1-2,CASSSEGRRGYGYTF
TRBV7-3,TRBJ1-1,CASSSNQGGSEAFF
TRBV28,TRBJ2-2,CASSLQADGELFF
TRBV5-4,TRBJ1-1,CASSTTQGADTEAFF
TRBV19,TRBJ2-1,CASSIVSTTHNEQFF
TRBV28,TRBJ1-5,CASSSSGFRQPQHF
TRBV6-2/TRBV6-3,TRBJ1-1,CASSTGHLREAFF
TRBV3-1/TRBV3-2,TRBJ1-5,CASSQGTGGQPQHF
TRBV19,TRBJ1-5,CAGHYSNQPQHF
TRBV5-6,TRBJ2-7,CASSPGLDWFEQYF
TRBV10-3,TRBJ2-7,CAISVGTATYEQYF
TRBV30,TRBJ1-4,CAWSVLIQGSANEKLFF
TRBV6-2/TRBV6-3,TRBJ2-6,CASSQTGHSGANVLTF